This T cell receptor beta chain was obtained from a study of T-cell reconstitution after alpha-beta-depleted transplantation in children (dated by TCRdb to between 2015 and 2016). In the study overall: The study quantitatively tracked T-cell immune reconstitution after TCRalphabeta/CD19-depleted allogeneic hematopoietic cell transplantation in children using TCR repertoire profiling. Overall study outcomes, separate from this receptor: Over the following months the frequencies of hyperexpanded clones went down, and after one year T-cell counts and TCRbeta diversity were mostly credited to newly produced T cells. In some patients, the high TCRbeta diversity seen at day 60 was put down to recipient T cells and intrathymic progenitors that had survived conditioning. About two months after transplant, the apparently early recovery of alphabetaT-cell counts reportedly depended on just several hundred clones that had expanded rapidly and came from non-depleted graft cells.

The library was obtained by PCR. TCRdb names Illumina HiSeq 2500 as the instrument used. TCR libraries were prepared with molecular barcoding, using unique molecular identifiers to normalize TCRbeta repertoire quantification. Using fastp trimming at Q25 and MiXCR clonotype assembly, TCRdb reanalyzed the public sequencing data and kept in-frame beta chains. Entries that share a CDR3 protein sequence are merged under the most common genes and DNA. The sample profile shows around 490,000 distinct CDR3 sequences; over 10% of them were found once. The top ten clones comprise about 15% of the sample. This clonotype occurred many times. No cognate antigen has been identified for it. The input lacks base qualities; no much larger clone sits a single base away. The treatment or condition label on this specimen signifies: allogeneic hematopoietic cell transplantation with graft depleted of TCRalphabeta T cells and CD19 B cells. The children who served as transplant recipients had been given grafts of TCRalphabeta/CD19-depleted allogeneic hematopoietic cells.

From the germline V gene, CDR1 is LGHNA and CDR2 is YNFKEQ. V drops 1 base and J drops 9 bases, leaving 15 bases in between. Spanning cysteine to phenylalanine, the CDR3 consists of 14 amino acids. Just the 42-base CDR3 DNA is kept, in frame starting at base 1. The clonotype originates from a female patient under 10 years old who had a stem cell transplant for aplastic anemia, so the T cells may come from the graft donor. Specimen: PBMCs, mostly from graft donor cells, collected 180 days after TCRalphabeta/CD19-depleted stem cell transplant. The V and J segments used are TRBV4-2 and TRBJ1-1; no confident D gene assignment can be made. At the DNA level, the sequence is TGTGCCAGCAGCCAAGTGGATTCGGCAGGCCAAGCTTTCTTT. Its protein reads: CASSQVDSAGQAFF.